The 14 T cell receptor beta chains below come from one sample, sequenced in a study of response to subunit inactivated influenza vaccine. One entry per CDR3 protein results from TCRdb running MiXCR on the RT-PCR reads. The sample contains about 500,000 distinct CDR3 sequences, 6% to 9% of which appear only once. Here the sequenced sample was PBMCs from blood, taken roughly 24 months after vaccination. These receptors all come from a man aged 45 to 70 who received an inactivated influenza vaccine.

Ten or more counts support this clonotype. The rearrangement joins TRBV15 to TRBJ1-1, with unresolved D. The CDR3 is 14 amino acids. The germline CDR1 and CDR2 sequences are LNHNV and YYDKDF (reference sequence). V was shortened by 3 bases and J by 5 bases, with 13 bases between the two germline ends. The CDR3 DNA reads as TGTGCCACCAGCAGGCCGAGGGTTGGTACTGAAGCTTTCTTT. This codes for CATSRPRVGTEAFF.

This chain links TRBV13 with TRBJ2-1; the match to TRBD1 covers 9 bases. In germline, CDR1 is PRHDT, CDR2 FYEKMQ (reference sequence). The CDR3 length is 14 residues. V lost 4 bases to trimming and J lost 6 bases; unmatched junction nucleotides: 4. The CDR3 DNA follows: TGTGCCAGCAGCTCCGGACAGGGGCCCAATGAGCAGTTCTTC. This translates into CASSSGQGPNEQFF.

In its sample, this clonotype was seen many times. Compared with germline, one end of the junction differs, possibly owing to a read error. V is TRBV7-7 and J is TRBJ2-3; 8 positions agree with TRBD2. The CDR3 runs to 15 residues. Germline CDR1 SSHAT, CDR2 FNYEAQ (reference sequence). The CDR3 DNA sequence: TGTGCTAGCAGCCGGGGGGGCCGGGGCACAGATACGCAGTATTTT. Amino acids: CASSRGGRGTDTQYF.

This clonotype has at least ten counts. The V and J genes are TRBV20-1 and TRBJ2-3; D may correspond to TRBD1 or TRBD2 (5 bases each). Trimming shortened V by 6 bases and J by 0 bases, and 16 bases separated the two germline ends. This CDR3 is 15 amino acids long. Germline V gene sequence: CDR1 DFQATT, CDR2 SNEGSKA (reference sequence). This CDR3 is CSASRPGRSTDTQYF. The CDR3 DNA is TGCAGTGCCAGTCGTCCGGGACGGAGCACAGATACGCAGTATTTT.

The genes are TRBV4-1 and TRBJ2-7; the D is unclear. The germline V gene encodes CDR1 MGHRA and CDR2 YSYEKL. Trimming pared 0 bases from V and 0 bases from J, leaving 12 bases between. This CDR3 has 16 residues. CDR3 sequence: CASSQEKTQISYEQYF. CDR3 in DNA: TGCGCCAGCAGCCAAGAAAAGACACAGATCTCCTACGAGCAGTACTTC.

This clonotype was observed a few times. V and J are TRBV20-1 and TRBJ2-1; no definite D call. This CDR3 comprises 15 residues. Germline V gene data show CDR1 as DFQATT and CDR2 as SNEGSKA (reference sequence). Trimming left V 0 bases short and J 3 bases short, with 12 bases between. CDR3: CSARDRGPRYNEQFF. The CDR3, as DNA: TGCAGTGCTAGAGATCGCGGACCCCGCTACAATGAGCAGTTCTTC.

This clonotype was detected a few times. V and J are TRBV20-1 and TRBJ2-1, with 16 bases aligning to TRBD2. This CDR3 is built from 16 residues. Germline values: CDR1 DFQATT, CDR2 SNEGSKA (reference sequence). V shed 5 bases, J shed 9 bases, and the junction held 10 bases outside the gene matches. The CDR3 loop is CSARGTSGRAAGEQFF. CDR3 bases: TGCAGTGCTCGGGGGACTAGCGGGAGGGCCGCGGGTGAGCAGTTCTTC.

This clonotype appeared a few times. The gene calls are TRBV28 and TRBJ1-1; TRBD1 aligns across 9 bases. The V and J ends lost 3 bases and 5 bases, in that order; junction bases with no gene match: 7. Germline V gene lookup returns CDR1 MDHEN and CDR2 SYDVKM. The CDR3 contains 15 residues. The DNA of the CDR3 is TGTGCCAGCAGTTTTGGGGACAGGGCGGGAACTGAAGCTTTCTTT. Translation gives CASSFGDRAGTEAFF.

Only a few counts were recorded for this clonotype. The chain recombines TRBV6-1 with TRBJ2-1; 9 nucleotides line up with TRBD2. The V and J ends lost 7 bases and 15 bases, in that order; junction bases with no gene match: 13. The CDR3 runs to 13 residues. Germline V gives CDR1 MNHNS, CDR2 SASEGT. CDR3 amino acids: CASTPLGAGGPFF. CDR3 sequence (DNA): TGTGCCAGCACCCCCTTGGGTGCGGGGGGGCCGTTCTTC.

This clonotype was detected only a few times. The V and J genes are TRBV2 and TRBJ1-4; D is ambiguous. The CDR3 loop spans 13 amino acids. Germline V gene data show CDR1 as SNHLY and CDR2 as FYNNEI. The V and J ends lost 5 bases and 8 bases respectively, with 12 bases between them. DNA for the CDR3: TGTGCCAGCAGTATCGGGGTTGGCGAAAAACTGTTTTTT. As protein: CASSIGVGEKLFF.

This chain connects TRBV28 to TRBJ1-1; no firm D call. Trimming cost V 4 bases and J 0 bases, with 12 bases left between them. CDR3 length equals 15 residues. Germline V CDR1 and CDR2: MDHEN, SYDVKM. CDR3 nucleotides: TGTGCCAGCAGTTCCCCGGCTGCGTTGAACACTGAAGCTTTCTTT. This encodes CASSSPAALNTEAFF.

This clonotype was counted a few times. This CDR3 is CASSLGSRQVDIQYF. In DNA, the CDR3 is TGTGCCAGCAGCTTGGGTTCGAGACAGGTGGACATTCAGTACTTC. The chain uses TRBV7-2 and TRBJ2-4; the D gene is possibly TRBD1 (6 bases). Germline V gives CDR1 SGHTA, CDR2 FQGNSA. CDR3 length: 15 amino acids. V was pared by 3 bases and J by 8 bases, with 17 bases between.

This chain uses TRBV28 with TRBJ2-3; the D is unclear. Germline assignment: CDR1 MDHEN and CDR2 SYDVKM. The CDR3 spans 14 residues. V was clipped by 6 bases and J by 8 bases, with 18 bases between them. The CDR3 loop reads CASSLRAAPSTQYF. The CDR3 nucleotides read TGTGCCAGCAGCCTCCGGGCGGCGCCCAGTACGCAGTATTTT.

In nucleotides, the CDR3 is TGTGCCAGCCAACTGACGGGTCTTAGCTCCTACGAGCAGTACTTC. Translating gives CASQLTGLSSYEQYF. V usage is TRBV6-1 and J usage is TRBJ2-7; D gene unclear. Trimming cost V 8 bases and J 0 bases, with 17 bases left between them. The V gene's germline CDR1 is MNHNS and CDR2 SASEGT. The CDR3 runs to 15 residues.